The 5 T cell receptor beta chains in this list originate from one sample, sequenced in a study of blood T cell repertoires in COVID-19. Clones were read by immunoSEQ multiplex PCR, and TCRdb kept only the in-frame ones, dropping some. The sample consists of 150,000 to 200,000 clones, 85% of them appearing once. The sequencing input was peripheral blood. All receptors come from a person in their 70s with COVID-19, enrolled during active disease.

CDR3 in DNA: TGTGCCAGTAGTATAGGACAGGGTAGCGAGACCCAGTACTTC. Translation: CASSIGQGSETQYF. The V gene is TRBV19, the J gene TRBJ2-5, with 7 bases that match TRBD1. Germline V gene data show CDR1 as LNHDA and CDR2 as SQIVND (reference sequence). The CDR3 consists of 14 residues. The V segment lost 1 base and the J segment 5 bases; nucleotides outside the gene matches: 4. Using reference TRBV19 and TRBJ2-5 for the parts outside the CDR3, the full variable domain is DGGITQSPKYLFRKEGQNVTLSCEQNLNHDAMYWYRQDPGQGLRLIYYSQIVNDFQKGDIAEGYSVSREKKESFPLTVTSAQKNPTAFYLCASSIGQGSETQYFGPGTRLLVL.

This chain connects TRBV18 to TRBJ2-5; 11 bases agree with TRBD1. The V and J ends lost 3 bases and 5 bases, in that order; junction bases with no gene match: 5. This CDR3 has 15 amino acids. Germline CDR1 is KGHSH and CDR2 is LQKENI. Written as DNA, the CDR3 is TGTGCCAGCTCACCGACCGGGACAGGGGGGGAGACCCAGTACTTC. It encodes CASSPTGTGGETQYF.

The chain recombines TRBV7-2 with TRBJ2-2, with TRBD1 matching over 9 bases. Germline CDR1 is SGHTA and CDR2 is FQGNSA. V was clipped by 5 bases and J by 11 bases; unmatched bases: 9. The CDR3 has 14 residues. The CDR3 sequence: CASSTSGQGLELFF. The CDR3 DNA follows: TGTGCCAGCAGCACGTCGGGACAGGGTTTAGAGCTGTTTTTT.

CDR3 protein: CASSAHSGGALNEQFF. CDR3 nucleotide sequence: TGTGCCAGCAGCGCCCATAGCGGGGGGGCCCTCAATGAGCAGTTCTTC. This sequence joins TRBV9 and TRBJ2-1; 11 positions match TRBD2. The CDR3 has 16 amino acids. The junction had 8 bases not matched to a gene; V was cut back by 3 bases and J by 6 bases. Germline loops: CDR1 SGDLS, CDR2 YYNGEE.

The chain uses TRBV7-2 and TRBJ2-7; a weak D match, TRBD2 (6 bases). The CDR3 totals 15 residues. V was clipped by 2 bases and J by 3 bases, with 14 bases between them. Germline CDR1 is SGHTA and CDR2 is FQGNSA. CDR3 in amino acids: CASSLNSLALYEQYF. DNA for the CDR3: TGTGCCAGCAGCTTAAATTCACTAGCTCTCTACGAGCAGTACTTC.